This T cell receptor (beta chain) is from a study of shared clonotypes between healthy human individuals. Clones were read by immunoSEQ multiplex PCR, and TCRdb kept only the in-frame ones, dropping some. The table lists around 2.3 million clones, under 97% of them singletons. Concerning this clone itself: No antigen is known for it.

Study-wide findings and caveats: Richness estimates generally favored naive over memory subsets. A handful of donors showed sharing of approximately 5% of naive CD4 clonotypes.

The TCR sequence derives from a young man in good health. Sequencing was done on a sample of naive CD4+ T cells sorted from blood. Subset meaning: CD45RA+ positively selected.

In DNA form, the CDR3 reads TGTGCCAGCTCACCAAGGGCAGATAATCAGCCCCAGCATTTT. Its translation is CASSPRADNQPQHF. J is TRBJ1-5 and V is TRBV18; no firm D call. Trimming pared 2 bases from V and 4 bases from J, leaving 9 bases between. Germline V lookup: CDR1 KGHSH, CDR2 LQKENI. The CDR3 covers 14 residues. Full variable domain (outside the CDR3, taken from reference TRBV18 and TRBJ1-5): NAGVMQNPRHLVRRRGQEARLRCSPMKGHSHVYWYRQLPEEGLKFMVYLQKENIIDESGMPKERFSAEFPKEGPSILRIQQVVRGDSAAYFCASSPRADNQPQHFGDGTRLSIL.